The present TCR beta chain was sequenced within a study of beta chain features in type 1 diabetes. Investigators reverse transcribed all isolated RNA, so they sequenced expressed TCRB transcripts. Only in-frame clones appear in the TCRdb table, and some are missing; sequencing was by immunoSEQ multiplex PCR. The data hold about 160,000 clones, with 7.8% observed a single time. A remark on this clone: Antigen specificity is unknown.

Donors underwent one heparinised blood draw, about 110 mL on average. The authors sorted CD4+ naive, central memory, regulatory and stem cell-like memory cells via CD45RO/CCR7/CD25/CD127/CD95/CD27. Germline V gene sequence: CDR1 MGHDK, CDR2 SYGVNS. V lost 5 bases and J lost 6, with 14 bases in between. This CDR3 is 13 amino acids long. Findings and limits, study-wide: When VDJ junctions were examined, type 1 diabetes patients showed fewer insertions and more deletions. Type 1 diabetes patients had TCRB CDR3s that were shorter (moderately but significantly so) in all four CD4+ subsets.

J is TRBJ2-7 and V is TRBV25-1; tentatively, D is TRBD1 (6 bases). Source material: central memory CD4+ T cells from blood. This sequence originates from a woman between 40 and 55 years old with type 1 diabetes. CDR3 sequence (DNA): TGTGCCAGCAGTCCCCCAACAGGGCGCGAGCAGTACTTC. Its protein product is CASSPPTGREQYF.